The sample holds many counts of the clone carrying this TCR beta chain. What it recognizes is unknown. TCRdb ran MiXCR on the reads and lists one entry per CDR3 protein. This table holds fewer than 850,000 distinct CDR3 sequences, 29% found once. The data were taken from a study of T cell repertoires in cytomegalovirus infection. For the study at large: Use of recently identified HLA-C-restricted and well-studied HLA-B-restricted CMV epitopes was part of the study. CMV infection plus the matching HLA type was flagged by public TCR beta signatures.

Study-wide findings and caveats: Identification of carriers of CMV plus the relevant HLA was performed using cumulative public TCR beta family frequency.

The germline CDR1 and CDR2 sequences are LNHNV and YYDKDF (reference sequence). V lost 5 bases to trimming and J lost 6 bases, with 13 bases between them. The length of the CDR3 is 14 residues. Sequences were derived from cultured CD8+ T cells from PBMCs, sampled from culture after CMV antigen stimulation. The chain recombines TRBV15 with TRBJ1-4; D unresolved. The TCR originated in a human donor in good health (CMV status not recorded). Some clones in this sample may be carry-over from other donors' samples. The CDR3 loop is CATSGIKYYEKLFF. The CDR3 DNA is TGTGCCACCAGCGGAATAAAGTACTATGAAAAACTGTTTTTT.